This TCR beta chain was captured in a study of blood T cell repertoires in COVID-19 (dated by TCRdb to between 2020 and 2021). In the study overall: Samples from collaborators originated in the United States, Italy and Spain and spanned both the acute and convalescent phases of COVID-19. Nearly every sample came with metadata listing a de-identified subject ID, COVID-19 status, age in years and sex. The dataset comprised deeply sampled blood TCRbeta repertoires from subjects exposed to, actively infected with, or recovered from COVID-19. The prospective study material was composed of cDNA or gDNA derived from T cells, B-cell-depleted T cells, or PBMCs. The repertoires were released in a freely available public database intended as a resource for research on the immune response to SARS-CoV-2. Where HLA class I and class II types were available, the types were taken from metadata supplied by the sample provider, not from assay-based typing. The samples were drawn from two sources: the first 160 participants of the ongoing ImmuneRACE study, and 1,200 or so subjects contributed by 6 global collaborators. Points the paper makes about the study in general: How much clinical and demographic metadata was included differed by source and by participant, and the metadata was provided uncurated.

Reading from cysteine to phenylalanine, the CDR3 counts 17 amino acids. Just CDR3 DNA is preserved here, 51 bases in frame from base 1. The germline V gene encodes CDR1 PRHDT and CDR2 FYEKMQ (reference sequence). Relative to germline, V is missing 5 bases and J is missing 2 bases, with 11 bases of the junction outside any gene match. The immunoSEQ Assay, a bias-controlled multiplex PCR, was used to amplify TCRbeta CDR3 regions from genomic DNA. The study's processing was this. Within the assay, amplification of reference gene primers was used to estimate how many nucleated cells each sample contained. To quantify the absolute abundance of each unique TCRbeta CDR3 rearrangement, sequence reads were collapsed and filtered. For each sample, productive Simpson clonality was calculated as the square root of Simpson's diversity index across productive rearrangements. TCRdb retrieved this table from immuneACCESS and kept in-frame rearrangements only. Not all clones are present; in checked studies, unresolved V genes account for under half, and no reason is known for the remainder. The DNA gave D and trimming, while V, J and clone size come from that table. This sample holds about 70,000 clones; more than 70% were observed only once. Of the sample, more than 1.1% falls within the top ten clones.

A word on this clone: Its antigen remains unidentified. No much larger clonotype is one base removed from it; base qualities were not supplied.

Collaborating institutions collected whole blood in K2EDTA tubes following their own protocols. For TCRbeta analysis, collaborators shipped samples in one of three forms: frozen whole blood, isolated PBMCs, or DNA extracted from either of those sample types. The chain is encoded by TRBV13 joined to TRBJ2-3; the central 9 bases match TRBD2. Input material: peripheral blood. The receptor was isolated from a human donor in a cohort sampled during active COVID-19. This receptor carries the CDR3 CASSPDSTSGATDTQYF. The DNA sequence is given as TGTGCCAGCAGCCCTGACTCGACTAGCGGAGCCACAGATACGCAGTATTTT.